These T cell receptor beta chains were read from a single sample in a study of CD8+ T cells in alopecia areata. Clones were sequenced by immunoSEQ multiplex PCR, and TCRdb holds only the in-frame ones, with some missing. Among about 190,000 clones listed, roughly 66% were seen once. Here the sequenced sample was CD4+ T cells sorted from blood, taken at week 24, from a patient treated with tofacitinib. These receptors were collected from a human donor with alopecia areata. CDR3s include the opening cysteine and the closing phenylalanine or tryptophan. D genes are given only for firm matches. Only some rows state a clone size, as once, few, many or a class for expanded clones.

cdr3_aa: CASSQGLRDLEETQYF
cdr3_nt: TGTGCCAGCAGCCAAGGGCTTCGGGACTTAGAAGAGACCCAGTACTTC
clone_size: NA
j_call: TRBJ2-5
v_call: TRBV4-2
d_call: NA

cdr3_aa: CASSLAGSSQETQYF
cdr3_nt: TGTGCCAGCAGCTTGGCGGGCAGCTCACAAGAGACCCAGTACTTC
clone_size: NA
j_call: TRBJ2-5
v_call: TRBV5-5
d_call: NA

cdr3_aa: CASSTHGSHTEAFF
cdr3_nt: TGTGCCAGCAGCACCCATGGCAGCCACACTGAAGCTTTCTTT
clone_size: NA
j_call: TRBJ1-1
v_call: TRBV27
d_call: NA

cdr3_aa: CASSQDATGNTGELFF
cdr3_nt: TGCGCCAGCAGCCAAGATGCGACAGGGAACACCGGGGAGCTGTTTTTT
clone_size: few
j_call: TRBJ2-2
v_call: TRBV4-3
d_call: NA

cdr3_aa: CASSEGSYQPQHF
cdr3_nt: TGTGCCAGCAGCGAGGGATCCTATCAGCCCCAGCATTTT
clone_size: NA
j_call: TRBJ1-5
v_call: TRBV9
d_call: NA

cdr3_aa: CASSPSLTSSTLVPDTQYF
cdr3_nt: TGCGCCAGCAGCCCTAGCCTCACTAGCTCCACGTTAGTCCCAGATACGCAGTATTTT
clone_size: many
j_call: TRBJ2-3
v_call: TRBV5-1
d_call: NA

cdr3_aa: CASSTRGGLENTEAFF
cdr3_nt: TGTGCCAGTAGTACCCGGGGGGGGCTGGAGAACACTGAAGCTTTCTTT
clone_size: NA
j_call: TRBJ1-1
v_call: TRBV19
d_call: NA

cdr3_aa: CSVGLAGETQYF
cdr3_nt: TGCAGCGTGGGACTAGCGGGAGAGACCCAGTACTTC
clone_size: few
j_call: TRBJ2-5
v_call: TRBV29-1
d_call: TRBD2

cdr3_aa: CAWDQGNTEAFF
cdr3_nt: TGTGCCTGGGATCAGGGGAACACTGAAGCTTTCTTT
clone_size: NA
j_call: TRBJ1-1
v_call: TRBV30
d_call: NA

cdr3_aa: CASSSSWVNTEAFF
cdr3_nt: TGTGCCAGCAGTTCCTCGTGGGTGAACACTGAAGCTTTCTTT
clone_size: NA
j_call: TRBJ1-1
v_call: TRBV6-6
d_call: NA

cdr3_aa: CASSSGGVTDTQYF
cdr3_nt: TGTGCCAGCAGCTCTGGGGGGGTGACAGATACGCAGTATTTT
clone_size: NA
j_call: TRBJ2-3
v_call: TRBV11-3
d_call: TRBD2

cdr3_aa: CAWRLQGARDYGYTF
cdr3_nt: TGTGCCTGGAGGCTACAGGGGGCGCGGGACTATGGCTACACCTTC
clone_size: NA
j_call: TRBJ1-2
v_call: TRBV30
d_call: TRBD1

cdr3_aa: CSVKLSQDNEQFF
cdr3_nt: TGCAGCGTAAAACTGTCACAGGATAATGAGCAGTTCTTC
clone_size: few
j_call: TRBJ2-1
v_call: TRBV29-1
d_call: NA

cdr3_aa: CASSQAFF
cdr3_nt: TGCGCCAGCAGCCAAGCTTTCTTT
clone_size: few
j_call: TRBJ1-1
v_call: TRBV4-3
d_call: NA

cdr3_aa: CASSLDRETYNEQFF
cdr3_nt: TGTGCCAGCAGCTTGGACAGGGAAACCTACAATGAGCAGTTCTTC
clone_size: few
j_call: TRBJ2-1
v_call: TRBV5-1
d_call: TRBD1

cdr3_aa: CAWTPQYRVSNSPLHF
cdr3_nt: TGTGCCTGGACACCCCAATACAGGGTGTCGAATTCACCCCTCCACTTT
clone_size: NA
j_call: TRBJ1-6
v_call: TRBV30
d_call: NA

cdr3_aa: CASSPHSSYEQYF
cdr3_nt: TGTGCCAGCAGTCCACACAGCTCCTACGAGCAGTACTTC
clone_size: few
j_call: TRBJ2-7
v_call: TRBV25-1
d_call: NA

cdr3_aa: CASSYRAKNYGYTF
cdr3_nt: TGTGCCAGCAGTTACCGGGCCAAAAACTATGGCTACACCTTC
clone_size: NA
j_call: TRBJ1-2
v_call: TRBV6-5
d_call: NA

cdr3_aa: CASSPPGGNQPQHF
cdr3_nt: TGTGCCAGCAGCCCCCCCGGGGGGAATCAGCCCCAGCATTTT
clone_size: NA
j_call: TRBJ1-5
v_call: TRBV7-2
d_call: NA

cdr3_aa: CASSLGTGVGGYTF
cdr3_nt: TGTGCCAGCAGCCTCGGGACAGGGGTCGGGGGCTACACCTTC
clone_size: few
j_call: TRBJ1-2
v_call: TRBV6-5
d_call: TRBD1

cdr3_aa: CASSVDQGGNQPQHF
cdr3_nt: TGTGCCAGCAGCGTTGACCAGGGAGGGAATCAGCCCCAGCATTTT
clone_size: NA
j_call: TRBJ1-5
v_call: TRBV9
d_call: NA

cdr3_aa: CASSWTGSEGQPQHF
cdr3_nt: TGTGCCAGCAGCTGGACAGGGAGTGAAGGTCAGCCCCAGCATTTT
clone_size: few
j_call: TRBJ1-5
v_call: TRBV6-5
d_call: TRBD1

cdr3_aa: CASSGQGIGFYEQYF
cdr3_nt: TGTGCCAGCAGTGGTCAGGGGATTGGCTTCTACGAGCAGTACTTC
clone_size: NA
j_call: TRBJ2-7
v_call: TRBV2
d_call: NA

cdr3_aa: CASSLEVRSDSPLHF
cdr3_nt: TGTGCCAGCAGCTTGGAAGTGCGGAGTGATTCACCCCTCCACTTT
clone_size: NA
j_call: TRBJ1-6
v_call: TRBV5-4
d_call: NA